This TCR beta chain is from a study of blood T cell repertoires in COVID-19. Study-wide context: Sources were T cells, B-cell-depleted T cells, or PBMCs; the material itself was cDNA or gDNA.

This clone appeared a single time. Assay used: immunoSEQ multiplex PCR; TCRdb lists only in-frame clones, some missing. Counted here are 300,000 to 400,000 clones, around 85% occurring once; the ten biggest clones make up roughly 4.2%. Per the germline V gene, CDR1 is SNHLY and CDR2 is FYNNEI. This CDR3 spans 13 amino acids. V lost 3 bases to trimming and J lost 10 bases, with 15 bases between them. Cohorts were assigned according to the clinical history that participants reported. The sequence came from a middle-aged woman with acute COVID-19. The material sequenced was PBMCs or T cells enriched from blood (not recorded which). The chain combines TRBV2 with TRBJ1-2; tentatively, D is TRBD1 (5 bases). The CDR3 region has the DNA TGTGCCAGCAGTGAGGGGGGACCTGTGTTCTACACCTTC. It translates to CASSEGGPVFYTF.